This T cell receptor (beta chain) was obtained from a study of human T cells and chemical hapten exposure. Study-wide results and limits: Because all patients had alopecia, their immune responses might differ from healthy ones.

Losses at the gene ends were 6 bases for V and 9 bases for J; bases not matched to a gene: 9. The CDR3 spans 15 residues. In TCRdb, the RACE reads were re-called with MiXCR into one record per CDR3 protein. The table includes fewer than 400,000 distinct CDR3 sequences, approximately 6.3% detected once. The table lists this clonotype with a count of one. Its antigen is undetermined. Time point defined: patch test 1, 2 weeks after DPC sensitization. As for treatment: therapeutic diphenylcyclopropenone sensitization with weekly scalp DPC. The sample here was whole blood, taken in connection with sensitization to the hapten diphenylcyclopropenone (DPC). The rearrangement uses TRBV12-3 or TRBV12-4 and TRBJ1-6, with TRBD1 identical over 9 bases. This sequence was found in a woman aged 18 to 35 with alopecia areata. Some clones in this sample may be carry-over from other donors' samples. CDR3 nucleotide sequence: TGTGCCAGCAGCCTGACAGGGGGTGGTAGTTCACCCCTCCACTTT. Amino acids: CASSLTGGGSSPLHF.